What follows are 22 T cell receptor beta chains derived from one specimen sequenced in a study of human T cells and chemical hapten exposure. TCRdb called the RACE reads again in MiXCR, with one record for every CDR3 protein. The data hold around 260,000 distinct CDR3 sequences, with more than 6.5% observed a single time. Specified time point: pre-sensitization, week 0. Treatment denoted: therapeutic diphenylcyclopropenone sensitization with weekly scalp DPC. Specimen: whole blood, collected in connection with sensitization to the hapten diphenylcyclopropenone (DPC). These receptors were obtained from a woman aged 40-49 years with alopecia areata. Some clones in this sample may be carry-over from other donors' samples.

The rearrangement uses TRBV5-1 and TRBJ2-7, with 10 bases lining up with TRBD1. CDR3 size: 14 residues. Germline-derived CDR1 and CDR2 are SGHRS and YFSETQ. V lost 3 bases, J lost 5 bases, and 5 bases stayed unmatched. The CDR3 DNA reads as TGCGCCAGCAGCTCAGGGACAGGGGCCAACGAGCAGTACTTC. It yields the protein CASSSGTGANEQYF. Based on the CDR3 plus reference TRBV5-1 and TRBJ2-7, the full variable domain is KAGVTQTPRYLIKTRGQQVTLSCSPISGHRSVSWYQQTPGQGLQFLFEYFSETQRNKGNFPGRFSGRQFSNSRSEMNVSTLELGDSALYLCASSSGTGANEQYFGPGTRLTVT.

This clonotype has only a few counts. The chain joins TRBV6-5 to TRBJ2-1; a weak D match, TRBD2 (6 bases). Per the germline V gene, CDR1 is MNHEY and CDR2 is SVGAGI. This CDR3 spans 14 amino acids. V was pared by 0 bases and J by 8 bases, with 11 bases between. The CDR3 DNA is TGTGCCAGCAGTTACTCGATGGAGGGAGATGAGCAGTTCTTC. Amino acids: CASSYSMEGDEQFF.

This clonotype was found many times. The chain links TRBV29-1 to TRBJ2-1; TRBD2 matches at 10 bases. This CDR3 has 14 amino acids. Germline-derived CDR1 and CDR2 are SQVTM and ANQGSEA. Trimming took 1 base from V and 10 from J; bases not matched to a gene: 7. Here the CDR3 reads CSVEGLAGDWEQFF. The CDR3 DNA reads as TGCAGCGTTGAAGGTCTAGCGGGAGACTGGGAGCAGTTCTTC.

The chain employs TRBV14 and TRBJ1-5; TRBD1 matches at 8 bases. Trimming cost V 1 base and J 7 bases; bases outside gene matches: 15. Germline assignment: CDR1 SGHDN and CDR2 FVKESK. This CDR3 is 18 amino acids long. CDR3: CASSQVKMDRENGQPQHF. CDR3 sequence (DNA): TGTGCCAGCAGCCAAGTAAAGATGGACAGGGAAAATGGACAGCCCCAGCATTTT.

This clonotype was seen once. The chain has TRBV12-3 or TRBV12-4 and TRBJ1-2; TRBD1 might be the D (6 bases). V gave up 5 bases and J gave up 7 bases, with 17 bases separating them. This CDR3 has 14 residues. The CDR3: CASSPLQGWGGYTF. The CDR3 nucleotides read TGTGCCAGCAGTCCTCTACAGGGTTGGGGTGGCTACACCTTC.

This clonotype was recorded a few times. The V call is TRBV5-1, the J call TRBJ2-3; 8 bases agree with TRBD2. The CDR3 covers 16 residues. Germline CDR1 SGHRS, CDR2 YFSETQ. The V segment lost 0 bases and the J segment 0 bases; nucleotides outside the gene matches: 3. CDR3 sequence (DNA): TGCGCCAGCAGCTTGGATAGCGGGACAAGCACAGATACGCAGTATTTT. Translating it yields CASSLDSGTSTDTQYF.

The sample holds many counts of this clonotype. The chain combines TRBV19 with TRBJ2-5; the match to TRBD2 covers 7 bases. Germline CDR1 reads LNHDA; CDR2 reads SQIVND (reference sequence). Unmatched junction bases numbered 9, after V lost 5 bases and J lost 3 bases. CDR3 length: 15 amino acids. CDR3 in DNA: TGTGCCAGTAGTGATACCGGGACTACTAAAGAGACCCAGTACTTC. Translation: CASSDTGTTKETQYF. The complete variable domain, with remaining parts taken from reference TRBV19 and TRBJ2-5, reads DGGITQSPKYLFRKEGQNVTLSCEQNLNHDAMYWYRQDPGQGLRLIYYSQIVNDFQKGDIAEGYSVSREKKESFPLTVTSAQKNPTAFYLCASSDTGTTKETQYFGPGTRLLVL.

CDR3 residues: CATSRRGTSGRPRNEQFF. DNA of the CDR3: TGTGCCACCAGCAGAAGGGGGACTAGCGGGAGACCCCGCAATGAGCAGTTCTTC. This chain uses TRBV15 with TRBJ2-1, with 14 bases identical to TRBD2. The CDR3 has 18 amino acids. The V segment lost 2 bases and the J segment 6 bases; nucleotides outside the gene matches: 9. From germline, CDR1 is LNHNV and CDR2 YYDKDF (reference sequence).

This clonotype appeared a few times. This chain connects TRBV29-1 to TRBJ1-1, with a weak D call TRBD1 (6 bases). V lost 6 bases and J lost 3, with 26 bases in between. Germline CDR1 and CDR2: SQVTM and ANQGSEA. This CDR3 is built from 17 residues. This CDR3 reads CSVRIGQLGDLDTEAFF. The CDR3 coding sequence is TGCAGCGTGCGGATCGGACAGCTCGGCGATCTGGACACTGAAGCTTTCTTT. Full variable domain (outside the CDR3, taken from reference TRBV29-1 and TRBJ1-1): SAVISQKPSRDICQRGTSLTIQCQVDSQVTMMFWYRQQPGQSLTLIATANQGSEATYESGFVIDKFPISRPNLTFSTLTVSNMSPEDSSIYLCSVRIGQLGDLDTEAFFGQGTRLTVV.

This clonotype was found many times. The V call is TRBV28, the J call TRBJ1-1; 7 nucleotides align to TRBD1. The CDR3 loop spans 17 amino acids. CDR1 and CDR2 (germline): MDHEN, SYDVKM. The V gene end was trimmed by 4 bases and the J gene end by 0 bases; junction bases not matched to a gene: 11. The CDR3 DNA sequence: TGTGCCAGCAGTTGGGGGACAGACGGGCCGATGAACACTGAAGCTTTCTTT. Its protein product is CASSWGTDGPMNTEAFF.

This clonotype turned up a few times. This rearrangement joins TRBV7-3 to TRBJ2-1, with D tentatively TRBD2 (5 bases). V lost 5 bases to trimming and J lost 6 bases, with 11 bases between them. The CDR3 loop spans 13 amino acids. The germline V gene encodes CDR1 SGHTA and CDR2 FQGTGA. The CDR3 spells CASSIGSSNEQFF. The CDR3 DNA reads as TGTGCCAGCAGCATAGGGAGTTCCAATGAGCAGTTCTTC. The entire variable domain, with the rest obtained from reference TRBV7-3 and TRBJ2-1, is as follows: GAGVSQTPSNKVTEKGKYVELRCDPISGHTALYWYRQSLGQGPEFLIYFQGTGAADDSGLPNDRFFAVRPEGSVSTLKIQRTERGDSAVYLCASSIGSSNEQFFGPGTRLTVL.

The chain is built from TRBV11-2 and TRBJ1-4; 8 bases fit TRBD1. From germline, CDR1 is SGHAT and CDR2 FQNNGV. Trimming cost V 5 bases and J 3 bases; bases outside gene matches: 5. The CDR3 extends over 15 amino acids. Written as DNA, the CDR3 is TGTGCCAGCAGCCCGACAGGGGTGGCTAATGAAAAACTGTTTTTT. Protein product: CASSPTGVANEKLFF.

To note about this clonotype: Germline and junction disagree at one end, which may indicate a read error. The V call is TRBV3-1, the J call TRBJ2-5, with TRBD2 matching over 7 bases. Looked up from germline, CDR1 is LGHDT and CDR2 is YNNKEL (reference sequence). This CDR3 region has 18 residues. The CDR3 loop reads CASSQGRRAGVIHETQHF. Written as DNA, the CDR3 is TGTGCCAGCAGCCAAGGTCGACGGGCGGGAGTTATTCATGAGACCCAGCACTTC.

A few counts support this clonotype. This chain joins TRBV10-3 and TRBJ1-3; unclear D gene. Trimming took off 3 bases at V and 3 bases at J, with 15 bases between the two ends. Germline V gives CDR1 ENHRY, CDR2 SYGVKD. The CDR3 covers 16 residues. DNA for the CDR3: TGTGCCATCAGTGAAGAGACCGTGTCGAATGGAAACACCATATATTTT. Residues: CAISEETVSNGNTIYF.

This clonotype was seen repeatedly, ten times or more. The chain recombines TRBV18 with TRBJ2-1; 12 bases align to TRBD2. V shed 3 bases, J shed 10 bases, and the junction held 16 bases outside the gene matches. The CDR3 is 18 amino acids. Germline lookup yields CDR1 KGHSH and CDR2 LQKENI. Here the CDR3 reads CASSPNSQTSGSPNEQFF. CDR3 coding DNA: TGTGCCAGCTCACCGAACTCACAGACTAGCGGGAGCCCCAACGAGCAGTTCTTC.

The chain combines TRBV3-1 with TRBJ2-1; the D is unclear. The V gene lost 4 bases and the J gene lost 5 bases, with 15 bases spanning the gap. Germline values: CDR1 LGHDT, CDR2 YNNKEL (reference sequence). This CDR3 contains 15 residues. The DNA for the CDR3 is TGTGCCAGCAGCCCTACCGTTACCTTCAACAATGAGCAGTTCTTC. Protein: CASSPTVTFNNEQFF.

The table lists this clonotype with many counts. The rearrangement uses TRBV29-1 and TRBJ2-3; D perhaps matches TRBD1 (7 bases). This CDR3 spans 16 amino acids. Germline V lookup: CDR1 SQVTM, CDR2 ANQGSEA. The V end was cut by 2 bases, the J end by 2 bases, with 17 bases between. In DNA, the CDR3 is TGCAGCGTTGAATTAACAGGGGAGGCTTACACAGATACGCAGTATTTT. It codes for CSVELTGEAYTDTQYF.

The rearrangement links TRBV18 to TRBJ2-1, with a possible D match to TRBD2 (6 bases). This CDR3 is 14 amino acids long. Germline CDR1 is KGHSH and CDR2 is LQKENI. V was cut by 3 bases and J by 6 bases, with 12 bases left in between. The CDR3 sequence is CASSPMGLSNEQFF. The CDR3 region has the DNA TGTGCCAGCTCACCTATGGGACTGAGCAATGAGCAGTTCTTC.

V gene TRBV15 combines with J gene TRBJ2-7; the match to TRBD1 covers 7 bases. The CDR3 contains 15 residues. The V and J ends lost 1 base and 3 bases, in that order; junction bases with no gene match: 6. CDR1 is LNHNV, CDR2 YYDKDF, per germline (reference sequence). The CDR3 bases are TGTGCCACCAGCAGAGGACAGGGAAACCTCTACGAGCAGTACTTC. Translated: CATSRGQGNLYEQYF.

This clonotype occurred many times. The chain couples TRBV5-1 to TRBJ2-3; D is possibly TRBD2 (5 bases). The CDR3 is 13 residues long. With 5 bases removed from V and 1 base from J, the gap between germline ends came to 8 bases. Germline V gene lookup returns CDR1 SGHRS and CDR2 YFSETQ. This CDR3 reads CASREGGTDTQYF. The CDR3 region has the DNA TGCGCCAGCAGAGAGGGAGGCACAGATACGCAGTATTTT. Full variable domain (rest looked up from reference TRBV5-1 and TRBJ2-3): KAGVTQTPRYLIKTRGQQVTLSCSPISGHRSVSWYQQTPGQGLQFLFEYFSETQRNKGNFPGRFSGRQFSNSRSEMNVSTLELGDSALYLCASREGGTDTQYFGPGTRLTVL.

With respect to this clonotype: Compared with germline, one end of the junction differs, possibly owing to a read error. The chain uses TRBV6-2 or TRBV6-3 and TRBJ2-7; no clear D gene. CDR1 MNHEY and CDR2 SVGEGT come from the germline V gene. The CDR3 length is 15 residues. The CDR3 loop is CANSSLGRSSYEQYF. CDR3 nucleotides: TGTGCCAACAGTTCCCTCGGAAGAAGCTCCTACGAGCAGTACTTC.

There are a few counts of this clonotype. The rearrangement joins TRBV9 to TRBJ2-3; weak D call: TRBD1 (6 bases). The CDR3 contains 14 residues. Germline CDR1 SGDLS, CDR2 YYNGEE. The ends were cut back, 0 bases at V and 8 bases at J, with 13 bases in the middle. DNA of the CDR3: TGTGCCAGCAGCGTAGGATGGGCCAGGGGTACGCAGTATTTT. It is translated as CASSVGWARGTQYF.